The rows below give T cell receptor beta chains drawn from one sample of a study of a mutant IDH1 vaccine in newly diagnosed glioma. Their specific antigens are unknown. TCRdb's table, derived via immunoSEQ multiplex PCR, lists solely in-frame clones and lacks some. The table lists 40,000 or so clones, roughly nine tenths of them singletons, with approximately 2.4% in the top ten. The sample was PBMCs, taken from a glioma patient whose treatment included an IDH1 peptide vaccine. The receptor source for this set is a man aged 50-60 years with glioma. Both conserved end residues are part of each CDR3. The D gene is left open where the match is weak. Rows give clone size only sometimes, using once, few, many, or a class for an expanded clone.

size: -; J: TRBJ2-4; V: TRBV6-1; D: -; DNA: TGTGCCAGCAGTCTGGGCATTCAGTACTTC; CDR3: CASSLGIQYF
size: -; J: TRBJ2-5; V: TRBV27; D: -; DNA: TGTGCCAGCAGTTTAGTCGGAGAGACCCAGTACTTC; CDR3: CASSLVGETQYF
size: -; J: TRBJ2-3; V: TRBV29-1; D: -; DNA: TGCAGCGTTGGTGTGAGGACTAGCACAGATACGCAGTATTTT; CDR3: CSVGVRTSTDTQYF
size: -; J: TRBJ1-3; V: TRBV30; D: -; DNA: TGTGCCTGGACCGTCTCTGGAAACACCATATATTTT; CDR3: CAWTVSGNTIYF
size: -; J: TRBJ1-4; V: TRBV6-5; D: TRBD1; DNA: TGTGCCAGCAGATTATCGACAGGGGGGTTTGAAAAACTGTTTTTT; CDR3: CASRLSTGGFEKLFF
size: -; J: TRBJ1-1; V: TRBV4-3; D: -; DNA: TGCGCCAGCAGCCAAGATAGGAACACTGAAGCTTTCTTT; CDR3: CASSQDRNTEAFF
size: -; J: TRBJ2-2; V: TRBV5-1; D: -; DNA: TGCGCCAGCAGCTTGGGGCAGGAGTTCGGGGAGCTGTTTTTT; CDR3: CASSLGQEFGELFF
size: few; J: TRBJ1-2; V: TRBV7-9; D: TRBD1; DNA: TGTGCCAGCAGCTTCCTCGCCGGGACAGGGGATGGCTACACCTTC; CDR3: CASSFLAGTGDGYTF
size: -; J: TRBJ1-2; V: TRBV6-6; D: TRBD1; DNA: TGTGCCAGCAGTACGGGACAGGGCTACTATGGCTACACCTTC; CDR3: CASSTGQGYYGYTF
size: -; J: TRBJ1-1; V: TRBV6-1; D: -; DNA: TGTGCCAGCAGTGAAGGAAATGTTGTAGGGGGGGCCGTGAACACTGAAGCTTTCTTT; CDR3: CASSEGNVVGGAVNTEAFF
size: -; J: TRBJ2-7; V: TRBV6-5; D: -; DNA: TGTGCCAGCAGTTACAGGGCGGGCGGCGACTACGAGCAGTACTTC; CDR3: CASSYRAGGDYEQYF
size: once; J: TRBJ1-1; V: TRBV6-6; D: -; DNA: TGTGCCAGCAGTTACTGGTCGGACACTGAAGCTTTCTTT; CDR3: CASSYWSDTEAFF
size: few; J: TRBJ2-2; V: TRBV6-4; D: -; DNA: TGTGCCAGCAGTGACCGGAGCACCGGGGAGCTGTTTTTT; CDR3: CASSDRSTGELFF
size: -; J: TRBJ1-1; V: TRBV4-2; D: -; DNA: TGTGCCAGCAGCCAAGGATTCACGAGGGGAACTGAAGCTTTCTTT; CDR3: CASSQGFTRGTEAFF
size: -; J: TRBJ2-3; V: TRBV5-3; D: TRBD1; DNA: TGTGCCAGAAGCTGTGGAGGACAGGGTGGCTCAGATACGCAGTATTTT; CDR3: CARSCGGQGGSDTQYF
size: -; J: TRBJ2-1; V: TRBV5-1; D: -; DNA: TGCGCCAGCAGCCCGTGGTCGAACAATGAGCAGTTCTTC; CDR3: CASSPWSNNEQFF
size: -; J: TRBJ2-7; V: TRBV7-9; D: -; DNA: TGTGCCAGCAGCTTAGCGCGTTTCTACGAGCAGTACTTC; CDR3: CASSLARFYEQYF
size: -; J: TRBJ2-1; V: TRBV9; D: -; DNA: TGTGCCAGCAGCGTAGGTCAGAGCTCCTACAATGAGCAGTTCTTC; CDR3: CASSVGQSSYNEQFF
size: -; J: TRBJ1-2; V: TRBV7-8; D: TRBD1; DNA: TGTGCCAGCAGCTCAAACGGGGACAGGGGGGATGGCTACACCTTC; CDR3: CASSSNGDRGDGYTF
size: once; J: TRBJ1-6; V: TRBV7-2; D: -; DNA: TGTGCCAGCAGCCTAGGGTTTCAGTATAATTCACCCCTCCACTTT; CDR3: CASSLGFQYNSPLHF
size: few; J: TRBJ1-2; V: TRBV14; D: -; DNA: TGTGCCAGCAGCCCCCTAGGCCAGGCGTGTGTCTTC; CDR3: CASSPLGQACVF
size: -; J: TRBJ1-1; V: TRBV28; D: TRBD1; DNA: TGTGCCAGCAGTCTAGGGACGACAGGGGTTAGCACTGAAGCTTTCTTT; CDR3: CASSLGTTGVSTEAFF
size: few; J: TRBJ1-1; V: TRBV9; D: TRBD1; DNA: TGTGCCAGCAGCGTAGGATATCGGACAGGGGAAACTGAAGCTTTCTTT; CDR3: CASSVGYRTGETEAFF
size: -; J: TRBJ2-7; V: TRBV9; D: -; DNA: TGTGCCAGCAGCGTGGAGATGGAATCTGAGCAGTACTTC; CDR3: CASSVEMESEQYF
size: -; J: TRBJ2-1; V: TRBV4-2; D: -; DNA: TGTGCCAGCAGCCATACTACGGGGGCTGATTTCAATGAGCAGTTCTTC; CDR3: CASSHTTGADFNEQFF
size: -; J: TRBJ1-1; V: TRBV7-6; D: TRBD1; DNA: TGTGCCAGCAGCACCCGGACGGGGGGACAGATGAACACTGAAGCTTTCTTT; CDR3: CASSTRTGGQMNTEAFF
size: few; J: TRBJ1-1; V: TRBV15; D: -; DNA: TGTGCCACCAGCAGAGGTGGGGGGCTAGCTTTCTTT; CDR3: CATSRGGGLAFF
size: -; J: TRBJ2-1; V: TRBV2; D: TRBD2; DNA: TGTGCCAGCAGGACGACTAGCGGGGACCCTCGCAATGAGCAGTTCTTC; CDR3: CASRTTSGDPRNEQFF
size: -; J: TRBJ1-4; V: TRBV7-3; D: -; DNA: TGTGCCAGCAGCCCACAACCCCCGACAGCGTACCTATTCGGGGGACTGTTTTTT; CDR3: CASSPQPPTAYLFGGLFF
size: -; J: TRBJ2-7; V: TRBV19; D: TRBD2; DNA: TGTGCCAGTAGTAGCGGGAGGGCTGGGGAGCAGTACTTC; CDR3: CASSSGRAGEQYF
size: once; J: TRBJ1-4; V: TRBV19; D: -; DNA: TGTGCCAGTAGTATAGGCGCAGGGAGGACGGAAAAACTGTTTTTT; CDR3: CASSIGAGRTEKLFF
size: -; J: TRBJ2-3; V: TRBV4-3; D: TRBD1; DNA: TGCGCCAGCAGCCCTCGGACAGGGGGCACAGATACGCAGTATTTT; CDR3: CASSPRTGGTDTQYF
size: -; J: TRBJ2-7; V: TRBV7-8; D: -; DNA: TGTGCCAGCAGCTTAGCGGGACACATCTCCTACGAGCAGTACTTC; CDR3: CASSLAGHISYEQYF
size: -; J: TRBJ2-6; V: TRBV19; D: -; DNA: TGTGCCAGTAGTCGGGGCGGGCTTTATTCTGGGGCCAACGTCCTGACTTTC; CDR3: CASSRGGLYSGANVLTF
size: -; J: TRBJ1-6; V: TRBV2; D: -; DNA: TGTGCCAGCAGTGAATTGGCAGGGAGCTCCTATAATTCACCCCTCCACTTT; CDR3: CASSELAGSSYNSPLHF
size: once; J: TRBJ2-3; V: TRBV28; D: TRBD2; DNA: TGTGCCAGCGGAGCGGGGGTAGATACGCAGTATTTT; CDR3: CASGAGVDTQYF
size: -; J: TRBJ1-6; V: TRBV7-9; D: -; DNA: TGTGCCAGCAGCCTAGGCACTTATAATTCACCCCTCCACTTT; CDR3: CASSLGTYNSPLHF
size: -; J: TRBJ2-7; V: TRBV9; D: -; DNA: TGTGCCAGCAGCGTAGGGCCAGGGGATGAGCAGTACTTC; CDR3: CASSVGPGDEQYF
size: -; J: TRBJ1-1; V: TRBV7-6; D: TRBD1; DNA: TGTGCCAGCAGCCATATAAGACAGGGGATGAAAGCTTTCTTT; CDR3: CASSHIRQGMKAFF
size: -; J: TRBJ2-7; V: TRBV7-2; D: -; DNA: TGTGCCAGCAGCTTAGTTGCAGGCCAAGCCTACGAGCAGTACTTC; CDR3: CASSLVAGQAYEQYF
size: -; J: TRBJ2-5; V: TRBV5-6; D: -; DNA: TGTGCCAGCAGCCTTATAAAAGAGACCCAGTACTTC; CDR3: CASSLIKETQYF
size: -; J: TRBJ2-7; V: TRBV25-1; D: TRBD1; DNA: TGTGCCAGCAGTGATTCCGGGACAGGGGACCTCTACGAGCAGTACTTC; CDR3: CASSDSGTGDLYEQYF
size: -; J: TRBJ1-2; V: TRBV30; D: -; DNA: TGTGCCTGGAGTGGGGGAAACGGGCCTAACTATGGCTACACCTTC; CDR3: CAWSGGNGPNYGYTF
size: -; J: TRBJ1-6; V: TRBV9; D: -; DNA: TGTGCCAGCAGCGCCGCGGTTGGTTCACCCCTCCACTTT; CDR3: CASSAAVGSPLHF
size: -; J: TRBJ2-4; V: TRBV4-2; D: TRBD2; DNA: TGTGCCAGCAGCCAGAAAGCTGCGGGGGGGGCTGCCAAAAACATTCAGTACTTC; CDR3: CASSQKAAGGAAKNIQYF
size: -; J: TRBJ2-7; V: TRBV4-3; D: -; DNA: TGCGCCAGCAGCCAAGATCTGGCCCCCTACGAGCAGTACTTC; CDR3: CASSQDLAPYEQYF
size: few; J: TRBJ2-2; V: TRBV18; D: -; DNA: TGTGCCAGCTCACCTTTCGGGTATCACGGGGAGCTGTTTTTT; CDR3: CASSPFGYHGELFF
size: -; J: TRBJ1-3; V: TRBV5-5; D: -; DNA: TGTGCCAGCAGCTCTGGACGGAGCTCTGGAAACACCATATATTTT; CDR3: CASSSGRSSGNTIYF
size: few; J: TRBJ2-3; V: TRBV10-3; D: -; DNA: TGTGCCATCAGTAGTCGGACAGCTAGCACAGATACGCAGTATTTT; CDR3: CAISSRTASTDTQYF
size: -; J: TRBJ2-7; V: TRBV4-1; D: -; DNA: TGCGCCAGCAGCCAAGAAACAGGGCGGTACGAGCAGTACTTC; CDR3: CASSQETGRYEQYF
size: -; J: TRBJ2-7; V: TRBV6-1; D: TRBD2; DNA: TGTGCCAGCAGTGAACTAGCGGGAGGGTACGAGCAGTACTTC; CDR3: CASSELAGGYEQYF
size: -; J: TRBJ2-7; V: TRBV28; D: -; DNA: TGTGCCAGCAGTACGGGGTGGGGCAGGCCTAACTTC; CDR3: CASSTGWGRPNF
size: -; J: TRBJ1-6; V: TRBV13; D: TRBD1; DNA: TGTGCCAGCAGCTCCGGACAGGGCGGCCGATATAATTCACCCCTCCACTTT; CDR3: CASSSGQGGRYNSPLHF
size: -; J: TRBJ2-7; V: TRBV6-1; D: -; DNA: TGTGCCAGCAGTAAAATACCAAGGGAGCAGTACTTC; CDR3: CASSKIPREQYF